This T cell receptor beta chain was sequenced in a study of cytomegalovirus exposure and HLA in healthy donors. Points from the study as a whole: The study flagged about 150 TCR beta chains as cytomegalovirus-associated. Researchers reported that a few CMV-associated chains were confirmed in vitro as CMV antigen-specific.

Clones were sequenced by immunoSEQ multiplex PCR, and TCRdb holds only the in-frame ones, with some missing. This sample yields roughly 200,000 clones, of which about three quarters are seen a single time; around 1.3% belongs to the top ten. Of note for this clone: The antigen remains undetermined.

Trimming left V 3 bases short and J 2 bases short, with 19 bases between. The CDR3 has 17 residues. CDR1 SGHAT and CDR2 FQNNGV come from the germline V gene. A roughly 120-subject validation cohort, separate from the approximately 720-subject first cohort, supplied the donors. The sequence derives from a woman in her thirties in good health and CMV-seronegative. V is TRBV11-2 and J is TRBJ2-5, with D perhaps TRBD2 (5 bases). Sequences were obtained from PBMCs. The CDR3 here is CASSFGMRTWGQETQYF. The CDR3 DNA is TGTGCCAGCAGCTTCGGGATGCGGACGTGGGGTCAAGAGACCCAGTACTTC.